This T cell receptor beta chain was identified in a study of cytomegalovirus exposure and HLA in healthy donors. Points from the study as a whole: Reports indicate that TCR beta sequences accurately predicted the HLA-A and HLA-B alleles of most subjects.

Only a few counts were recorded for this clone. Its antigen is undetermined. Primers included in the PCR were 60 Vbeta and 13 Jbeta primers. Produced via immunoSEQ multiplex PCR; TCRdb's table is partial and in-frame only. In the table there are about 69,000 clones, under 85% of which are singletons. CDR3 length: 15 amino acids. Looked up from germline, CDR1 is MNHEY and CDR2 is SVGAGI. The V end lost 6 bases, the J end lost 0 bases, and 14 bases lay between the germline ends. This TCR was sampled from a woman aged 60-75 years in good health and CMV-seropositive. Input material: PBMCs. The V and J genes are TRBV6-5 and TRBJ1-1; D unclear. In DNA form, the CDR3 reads TGTGCCAGCAGGGCAGGTTATCCAATGAACACTGAAGCTTTCTTT. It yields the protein CASRAGYPMNTEAFF.